The 23 T cell receptor beta chains reported below all come from one sample, sequenced in a study of T cells in Graves' hyperthyroidism and ophthalmopathy. What was amplified from RNA transcripts were TCR beta CDR3 regions. In the first-round RT-PCR of the TCR CDR3, the HTBI primer set was used. One entry per CDR3 protein, called by TCRdb with MiXCR from the multiplex PCR reads. The sample has approximately 420,000 distinct CDR3 sequences; more than 12% are singletons. Sequenced sample: blood. These receptors originate from a woman aged 25 to 39 with Graves' hyperthyroidism.

This chain joins TRBV5-6 and TRBJ2-7; 7 bases are shared with TRBD2. J gave up 3 bases and V 3 bases, and 9 bases lay outside the gene matches. CDR3 length: 15 residues. Germline lookup yields CDR1 SGHDT and CDR2 YYEEEE. CDR3 sequence reads: CASSWWDYKNYEQYF. CDR3 DNA sequence: TGTGCCAGCAGCTGGTGGGACTACAAAAACTACGAGCAGTACTTC.

This clonotype was picked up many times. The genes are TRBV6-5 and TRBJ2-2; D possibly matches TRBD1 or TRBD2 (6 bases each). V lost 2 bases and J 7 bases, leaving 17 bases between the germline ends. This CDR3 has 16 amino acids. CDR1 MNHEY and CDR2 SVGAGI come from the germline V gene. The CDR3 coding sequence is TGTGCCAGCAGTTACGGGGGCAGGGAGGTCGGCGGGGAGCTGTTTTTT. Amino acid sequence: CASSYGGREVGGELFF.

This clonotype showed up many times. The genes are TRBV7-3 and TRBJ2-5; no clear D. V was shortened by 0 bases and J by 3 bases, with 11 bases between the two germline ends. The CDR3 totals 15 residues. In germline, CDR1 is SGHTA, CDR2 FQGTGA. CDR3 sequence reads: CASSLTLDGKETQYF. CDR3 nucleotide sequence: TGTGCCAGCAGCTTAACCCTGGACGGTAAAGAGACCCAGTACTTC.

The CDR3 nucleotides are TGTGCCAGTAGTATGTATTCCGGACGGAACTTTCAGAATGGCTACACCTTC. It codes for CASSMYSGRNFQNGYTF. This chain uses TRBV19 with TRBJ1-2; no clear D. V dropped 3 bases and J dropped 6 bases, with 23 bases sitting between them. The CDR3 has 17 residues. Germline assignment: CDR1 LNHDA and CDR2 SQIVND (reference sequence).

Ten or more counts support this clonotype. The chain couples TRBV24-1 to TRBJ2-3, with D possibly TRBD1 on 5 matching bases. The germline V gene has CDR1 KGHDR and CDR2 SFDVKD. This CDR3 is 15 amino acids long. Trimming shortened V by 5 bases and J by 5 bases, and 16 bases separated the two germline ends. CDR3: CATSAGAVFGDTQYF. CDR3 in DNA: TGTGCCACCAGTGCTGGGGCAGTTTTCGGAGATACGCAGTATTTT.

This clonotype was counted only a few times. V usage is TRBV6-1 and J usage is TRBJ2-3, with D maybe TRBD1 (5 bases). This CDR3 comprises 11 residues. Per germline, CDR1 MNHNS and CDR2 SASEGT. Between the trimmed V and J ends, which lost 6 bases and 5 bases, there was a span of 6 bases. As DNA, the CDR3 is TGTGCCAGCAGCGACAGAGATACGCAGTATTTT. It codes for CASSDRDTQYF.

This clonotype was observed many times. The V call is TRBV28, the J call TRBJ2-7; no firm D call. Between the trimmed V and J ends, which lost 1 base and 3 bases, there was a span of 13 bases. CDR1 and CDR2 (germline): MDHEN, SYDVKM. CDR3 length: 15 residues. CDR3 amino acids: CASSLYPSVNYEQYF. The CDR3 nucleotides are TGTGCCAGCAGTTTATACCCCTCAGTAAACTACGAGCAGTACTTC.

In this sample, this clonotype turned up a few times. The V and J genes are TRBV30 and TRBJ2-2; 11 nucleotides line up with TRBD1. The CDR3 loop spans 15 amino acids. From germline, CDR1 is GTSNPN and CDR2 SVGIG (reference sequence). The trim removed 1 base at V and 5 bases at J, leaving 3 bases unmatched. CDR3 sequence reads: CAWSAGTGGTGELFF. The CDR3 DNA reads TGTGCCTGGAGTGCAGGGACAGGGGGAACCGGGGAGCTGTTTTTT.

There are a few counts of this clonotype. This chain connects TRBV30 to TRBJ2-7, with TRBD2 matching 7 bases. This CDR3 has 13 residues. V dropped 0 bases and J dropped 7; count of bases not matched to a gene: 6. In germline, CDR1 is GTSNPN, CDR2 SVGIG (reference sequence). CDR3 loop: CAWSVGGSGEQYF. In nucleotides, the CDR3 is TGTGCCTGGAGTGTTGGCGGGAGTGGGGAGCAGTACTTC.

The sample holds many counts of this clonotype. V and J are TRBV18 and TRBJ2-7; no definite D call. The CDR3 length is 14 residues. Between the trimmed V and J ends, which lost 6 bases and 1 base, there was a span of 13 bases. CDR1 KGHSH and CDR2 LQKENI come from the germline V gene. The CDR3 coding sequence is TGTGCCAGCTCCTCGGCAGACGATTCCTACGAGCAGTACTTC. Amino acid sequence: CASSSADDSYEQYF.

This clonotype appeared a few times. V usage is TRBV20-1 and J usage is TRBJ1-4, with D uncertain. V lost 0 bases and J 7 bases, leaving 9 bases between the germline ends. Germline assignment: CDR1 DFQATT and CDR2 SNEGSKA (reference sequence). The CDR3 is made up of 13 amino acids. This CDR3 reads CSARDLGPEKLFF. The DNA of the CDR3 is TGCAGTGCTAGAGATCTCGGTCCTGAAAAACTGTTTTTT.

The table lists this clonotype with a few counts. This chain joins TRBV11-2 and TRBJ2-7; 7 bases are a match to TRBD1. CDR3 length: 14 amino acids. Germline loops: CDR1 SGHAT, CDR2 FQNNGV. The V segment lost 8 bases and the J segment 7 bases; nucleotides outside the gene matches: 14. This CDR3 is CASGPTDRAREQYF. The CDR3 bases are TGTGCCAGCGGCCCAACCGACAGGGCACGGGAGCAGTACTTC.

In its sample, this clonotype was seen a few times. The rearrangement links TRBV28 to TRBJ1-2; 7 bases match TRBD1. The V segment lost 3 bases and the J segment 8 bases; nucleotides outside the gene matches: 21. The CDR3 sequence is 18 residues long. Germline values: CDR1 MDHEN, CDR2 SYDVKM. This CDR3 reads CASSFVRAGGAKAGGYTF. The CDR3 nucleotides are TGTGCCAGCAGTTTTGTCAGGGCAGGGGGTGCAAAGGCAGGCGGCTACACCTTC.

This clonotype was seen many times. The chain employs TRBV3-1 and TRBJ2-5; 8 bases align to TRBD2. This CDR3 is built from 13 residues. Germline lookup yields CDR1 LGHDT and CDR2 YNNKEL (reference sequence). V dropped 0 bases and J dropped 7; count of bases not matched to a gene: 1. Here the CDR3 DNA reads TGTGCCAGCAGCCAAGATCGGGGGGGGACCCAGTACTTC. Amino acids: CASSQDRGGTQYF.

This chain joins TRBV14 and TRBJ2-7, with unresolved D. The CDR3 runs to 14 residues. V was clipped by 0 bases and J by 5 bases, with 11 bases between them. The V gene's germline CDR1 is SGHDN and CDR2 FVKESK. In DNA form, the CDR3 reads TGTGCCAGCAGCCAAGATTGGGTTCTCGACGAGCAGTACTTC. Protein: CASSQDWVLDEQYF.

The table lists this clonotype with many counts. The chain carries TRBV2 and TRBJ1-1; D call uncertain. The CDR3 spans 11 residues. CDR1 and CDR2 (germline): SNHLY, FYNNEI. V was cut by 9 bases and J by 1 base, with 6 bases left in between. This CDR3 reads CARSWNTEAFF. As DNA, the CDR3 is TGTGCCAGGTCGTGGAACACTGAAGCTTTCTTT.

The V and J genes are TRBV20-1 and TRBJ2-1; D call uncertain. CDR1 is DFQATT, CDR2 SNEGSKA, per germline (reference sequence). The germline V and J ends were trimmed by 4 bases and 9 bases, with 10 bases remaining between them. The CDR3 extends over 11 amino acids. CDR3 residues: CSAMVEVEQFF. CDR3 nucleotide sequence: TGCAGTGCTATGGTAGAAGTTGAGCAGTTCTTC.

This clonotype was observed many times. The chain joins TRBV18 to TRBJ2-5; 13 nucleotides match TRBD2. The CDR3 spans 15 residues. Germline-derived CDR1 and CDR2 are KGHSH and LQKENI. V was clipped by 6 bases and J by 3 bases; unmatched bases: 4. The CDR3 DNA is TGTGCCAGCTCTCCAGGACTAGCGGGAGAAGAGACCCAGTACTTC. Amino acid sequence: CASSPGLAGEETQYF.

This clonotype was seen at least ten times. This chain links TRBV10-2 with TRBJ2-1; 7 bases map to TRBD1. The CDR3 contains 15 residues. With 4 bases clipped from V and 4 bases from J, the junction kept 7 bases outside the gene matches. Germline values: CDR1 WSHSY, CDR2 SAAADI. CDR3 amino acids: CASSAGTVEYNEQFF. For the CDR3, the DNA is TGCGCCAGCAGTGCCGGGACAGTAGAATACAATGAGCAGTTCTTC.

This clonotype was seen repeatedly, ten times or more. The genes are TRBV5-1 and TRBJ2-5; maybe TRBD1 (6 bases). Germline CDR1 SGHRS, CDR2 YFSETQ. V was clipped by 0 bases and J by 1 base, with 10 bases between them. The length of the CDR3 is 15 residues. The CDR3 is CASSLVVGAQETQYF. CDR3 sequence (DNA): TGCGCCAGCAGCTTGGTAGTGGGGGCCCAAGAGACCCAGTACTTC.

This clonotype appeared many times. The chain is built from TRBV6-2 or TRBV6-3 and TRBJ2-1, with 11 bases fitting TRBD2. Germline CDR1 and CDR2: MNHEY and SVGEGT. The CDR3 totals 16 residues. J gave up 6 bases and V 1 base, and 5 bases lay outside the gene matches. The CDR3: CASSYLTSGRSNEQFF. In DNA form, the CDR3 reads TGTGCCAGCAGTTACTTAACTAGCGGGAGAAGCAATGAGCAGTTCTTC.

CDR3 coding DNA: TGTGCCAGCAGTTACACCTCAGACAGACACGAGCAGTACTTC. Residues: CASSYTSDRHEQYF. The chain couples TRBV6-5 to TRBJ2-7; TRBD1 is a possible D gene (5 bases). This CDR3 contains 14 residues. V was shortened by 2 bases and J by 5 bases, with 13 bases between the two germline ends. Looked up from germline, CDR1 is MNHEY and CDR2 is SVGAGI.

This clonotype came up a few times. The chain's CDR3 is CASMVGQVNTEAFF. CDR3 sequence (DNA): TGCGCCAGCATGGTAGGACAGGTGAACACTGAAGCTTTCTTT. The V call is TRBV5-1, the J call TRBJ1-1; 7 bases fit TRBD1. The CDR3 has 14 amino acids. Trimming removed 6 bases from V and 0 bases from J; junction bases left unmatched: 5. Germline CDR1 is SGHRS and CDR2 is YFSETQ.